The clone carrying this T cell receptor beta chain was counted only a few times. Its antigen is not identified. TCRdb reprocessed the 5' RACE reads with MiXCR, giving one entry per CDR3 protein. This table has more than 150,000 distinct CDR3 sequences, 9.5% to 13% appearing once. This sample was included in a study of CD8 T cells in ankylosing spondylitis. The study, taken as a whole, reports: Disease-linked clones proved CD8+ and comparatively uncommon in peripheral blood.

Unmatched junction bases numbered 8, after V lost 7 bases and J lost 4 bases. This CDR3 contains 15 residues. Germline V gene lookup returns CDR1 MNHNS and CDR2 SASEGT. The sequenced sample was blood, either unsorted or a sorted T cell fraction (not recorded which). The sequence was collected from a male donor with ankylosing spondylitis or in good health (not recorded which). This chain links TRBV6-1 with TRBJ2-5, with TRBD2 identical over 11 bases. CDR3 in amino acids: CASITGLAGGETQYF. In DNA, the CDR3 is TGTGCCAGCATCACAGGGCTAGCGGGGGGAGAGACCCAGTACTTC.